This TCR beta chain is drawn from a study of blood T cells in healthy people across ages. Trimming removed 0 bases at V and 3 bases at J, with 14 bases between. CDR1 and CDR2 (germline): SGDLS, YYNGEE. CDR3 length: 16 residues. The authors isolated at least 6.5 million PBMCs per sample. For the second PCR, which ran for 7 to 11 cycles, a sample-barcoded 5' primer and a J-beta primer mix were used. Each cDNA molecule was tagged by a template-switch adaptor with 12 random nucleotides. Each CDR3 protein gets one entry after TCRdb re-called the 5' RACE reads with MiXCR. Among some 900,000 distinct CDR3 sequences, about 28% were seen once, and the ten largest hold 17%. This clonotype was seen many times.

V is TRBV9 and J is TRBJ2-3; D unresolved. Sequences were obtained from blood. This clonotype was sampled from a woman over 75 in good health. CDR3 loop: CASSVVGERGTDTQYF. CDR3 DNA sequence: TGTGCCAGCAGCGTAGTTGGGGAACGAGGAACAGATACGCAGTATTTT.